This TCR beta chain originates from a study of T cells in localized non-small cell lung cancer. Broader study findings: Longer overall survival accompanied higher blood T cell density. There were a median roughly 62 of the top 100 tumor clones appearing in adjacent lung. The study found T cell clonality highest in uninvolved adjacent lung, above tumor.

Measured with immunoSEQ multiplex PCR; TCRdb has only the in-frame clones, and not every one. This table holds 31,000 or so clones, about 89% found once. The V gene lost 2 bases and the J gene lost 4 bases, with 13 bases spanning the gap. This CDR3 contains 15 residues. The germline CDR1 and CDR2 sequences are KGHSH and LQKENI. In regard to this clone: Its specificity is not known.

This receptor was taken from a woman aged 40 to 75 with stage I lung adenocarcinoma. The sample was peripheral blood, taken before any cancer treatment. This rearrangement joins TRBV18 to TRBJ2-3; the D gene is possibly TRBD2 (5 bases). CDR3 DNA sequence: TGTGCCAGCTCACCAATCGCCGGGAAGTCAGATACGCAGTATTTT. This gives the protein CASSPIAGKSDTQYF.